The rows below give T cell receptor beta chains drawn from one sample of a study of T-cell reconstitution after alpha-beta-depleted transplantation in children. TCRdb fed the PCR reads into MiXCR, producing one record per CDR3 protein. The sample lists approximately 130,000 distinct CDR3 sequences; 9.5% to 10% were seen once. The sequencing here drew on PBMCs, mostly from graft donor cells, taken 180 days after TCRalphabeta/CD19-depleted stem cell transplant. These receptors were obtained from a girl under two years old who had a stem cell transplant for combined immunodeficiency, so the T cells may come from the graft donor. CDR3s include the opening cysteine and the closing phenylalanine or tryptophan. The order of the fields is clone size, J gene, V gene, D gene, CDR3 protein, CDR3 DNA. The D gene is left open where the match is weak. Size tells how often a clone was seen (once, few, many) or the class of an expanded clone, and some rows leave it out.

clone_size: few; j_call: TRBJ2-1; v_call: TRBV10-3; d_call: TRBD2; cdr3_aa: CAINPSGPWDEQFF; cdr3_nt: TGTGCCATCAACCCTAGCGGGCCTTGGGATGAGCAGTTCTTC
clone_size: few; j_call: TRBJ2-1; v_call: TRBV9; d_call: TRBD1; cdr3_aa: CASSVGGGAYNEQFF; cdr3_nt: TGTGCCAGCAGCGTAGGAGGGGGCGCCTACAATGAGCAGTTCTTC
clone_size: -; j_call: TRBJ2-2; v_call: TRBV6-1; d_call: TRBD1; cdr3_aa: CATTGGGNTGELFF; cdr3_nt: TGTGCCACGACAGGGGGGGGGAACACCGGGGAGCTGTTTTTT
clone_size: -; j_call: TRBJ2-5; v_call: TRBV20-1; d_call: TRBD1; cdr3_aa: CSAGGQVEETQYF; cdr3_nt: TGCAGTGCTGGGGGACAGGTCGAAGAGACCCAGTACTTC
clone_size: few; j_call: TRBJ2-7; v_call: TRBV6-2/TRBV6-3; d_call: -; cdr3_aa: CASSYRTVYEQYF; cdr3_nt: TGTGCCAGCAGTTACAGGACAGTCTACGAGCAGTACTTC
clone_size: few; j_call: TRBJ1-5; v_call: TRBV20-1; d_call: TRBD1; cdr3_aa: CSASPGQSGPGYQPQHF; cdr3_nt: TGCAGTGCTAGTCCGGGACAGTCCGGTCCCGGGTATCAGCCCCAGCATTTT
clone_size: -; j_call: TRBJ2-5; v_call: TRBV6-5; d_call: -; cdr3_aa: CASSHTDPGVLYQETQYF; cdr3_nt: TGTGCCAGCAGTCACACCGACCCAGGGGTACTGTACCAAGAGACCCAGTACTTC
clone_size: many; j_call: TRBJ2-1; v_call: TRBV9; d_call: -; cdr3_aa: CASSRDSSSYNEQFF; cdr3_nt: TGTGCCAGCAGCCGGGACTCGAGCTCCTACAATGAGCAGTTCTTC
clone_size: -; j_call: TRBJ2-1; v_call: TRBV5-1; d_call: -; cdr3_aa: CASSLAGRAGEQFF; cdr3_nt: TGCGCCAGCAGCTTGGCGGGAAGGGCCGGGGAGCAGTTCTTC
clone_size: -; j_call: TRBJ2-4; v_call: TRBV5-1; d_call: -; cdr3_aa: CASSLGIDAKNSQYF; cdr3_nt: TGCGCCAGCAGCTTGGGGATTGACGCCAAAAACAGTCAGTACTTC
clone_size: -; j_call: TRBJ2-7; v_call: TRBV28; d_call: -; cdr3_aa: CASQQVRIDEQYF; cdr3_nt: TGTGCCAGCCAACAGGTCAGGATCGACGAGCAGTACTTC
clone_size: -; j_call: TRBJ2-7; v_call: TRBV9; d_call: TRBD1; cdr3_aa: CASSVVPGQGATEQYF; cdr3_nt: TGTGCCAGCAGCGTCGTTCCGGGACAGGGGGCGACCGAGCAGTACTTC
clone_size: many; j_call: TRBJ1-2; v_call: TRBV7-9; d_call: TRBD1; cdr3_aa: CASSARTGDYGYTF; cdr3_nt: TGTGCCAGCAGCGCCCGGACAGGGGACTATGGCTACACCTTC
clone_size: few; j_call: TRBJ2-3; v_call: TRBV6-1; d_call: TRBD2; cdr3_aa: CASRSSGGTDTQYF; cdr3_nt: TGTGCCAGCAGAAGTAGCGGGGGCACAGATACGCAGTATTTT
clone_size: -; j_call: TRBJ2-3; v_call: TRBV6-4; d_call: -; cdr3_aa: CAIYGYSADTQYF; cdr3_nt: TGTGCCATCTACGGGTATTCAGCAGATACGCAGTATTTT
clone_size: -; j_call: TRBJ2-1; v_call: TRBV18; d_call: -; cdr3_aa: CASSPPWDPRYGEQFF; cdr3_nt: TGTGCCAGCTCACCACCGTGGGACCCGAGGTATGGTGAGCAGTTCTTC
clone_size: -; j_call: TRBJ2-2; v_call: TRBV5-1; d_call: -; cdr3_aa: CASSLNPGAGTGELFF; cdr3_nt: TGCGCCAGCAGCTTAAATCCAGGGGCGGGCACCGGGGAGCTGTTTTTT
clone_size: few; j_call: TRBJ2-7; v_call: TRBV29-1; d_call: -; cdr3_aa: CSVRRTDAYEQYF; cdr3_nt: TGCAGCGTGAGGAGGACAGATGCCTACGAGCAGTACTTC
clone_size: many; j_call: TRBJ1-2; v_call: TRBV28; d_call: -; cdr3_aa: CASSLLEGPLLYYGYTF; cdr3_nt: TGTGCCAGCAGTTTATTGGAGGGGCCGCTCCTCTACTATGGCTACACCTTC
clone_size: -; j_call: TRBJ2-5; v_call: TRBV12-3/TRBV12-4; d_call: -; cdr3_aa: CASMMSDSARWQETQYF; cdr3_nt: TGTGCCAGCATGATGTCCGACAGTGCGAGGTGGCAAGAGACCCAGTACTTC
clone_size: -; j_call: TRBJ2-7; v_call: TRBV20-1; d_call: -; cdr3_aa: CSARDPRTRGEQYF; cdr3_nt: TGCAGTGCTAGAGATCCCCGTACCCGGGGCGAGCAGTACTTC
clone_size: few; j_call: TRBJ2-7; v_call: TRBV20-1; d_call: TRBD1; cdr3_aa: CSVGDRGEQYF; cdr3_nt: TGCAGTGTGGGGGACAGGGGCGAGCAGTACTTC
clone_size: -; j_call: TRBJ2-3; v_call: TRBV5-1; d_call: -; cdr3_aa: CASSSSVDSSTDTQYF; cdr3_nt: TGCGCCAGCAGCTCCAGTGTGGACTCTAGCACAGATACGCAGTATTTT
clone_size: few; j_call: TRBJ2-7; v_call: TRBV27; d_call: -; cdr3_aa: CASSLARLAVHEQYF; cdr3_nt: TGTGCCAGCAGTTTAGCGCGACTTGCGGTCCACGAGCAGTACTTC
clone_size: -; j_call: TRBJ2-2; v_call: TRBV9; d_call: -; cdr3_aa: CASSEGEWHTGELFF; cdr3_nt: TGTGCCAGCAGCGAGGGGGAGTGGCACACCGGGGAGCTGTTTTTT
clone_size: few; j_call: TRBJ2-1; v_call: TRBV14; d_call: TRBD2; cdr3_aa: CASSSLAGEGTEQFF; cdr3_nt: TGTGCCAGCAGCTCTCTAGCGGGGGAGGGAACTGAGCAGTTCTTC
clone_size: -; j_call: TRBJ1-5; v_call: TRBV28; d_call: -; cdr3_aa: CASSLDGASNQPQHF; cdr3_nt: TGTGCCAGCAGTTTAGACGGCGCTAGCAATCAGCCCCAGCATTTT
clone_size: few; j_call: TRBJ2-2; v_call: TRBV11-3; d_call: -; cdr3_aa: CASSLDGPTGELFF; cdr3_nt: TGTGCCAGCAGCCTCGACGGACCCACCGGGGAGCTGTTTTTT
clone_size: many; j_call: TRBJ2-7; v_call: TRBV12-3/TRBV12-4; d_call: TRBD2; cdr3_aa: CASSQMGLVGSSSYEQYF; cdr3_nt: TGTGCCAGCAGCCAGATGGGACTAGTCGGTTCGAGCTCCTACGAGCAGTACTTC
clone_size: -; j_call: TRBJ2-1; v_call: TRBV19; d_call: TRBD1; cdr3_aa: CASSPTGGKRQFF; cdr3_nt: TGTGCCAGTAGTCCGACAGGGGGCAAGAGGCAGTTCTTC
clone_size: few; j_call: TRBJ2-7; v_call: TRBV25-1; d_call: TRBD1; cdr3_aa: CASSEWAEQGDRGEEQYF; cdr3_nt: TGTGCCAGCAGTGAATGGGCCGAGCAGGGGGACAGGGGTGAAGAGCAGTACTTC
clone_size: -; j_call: TRBJ2-7; v_call: TRBV3-1; d_call: TRBD2; cdr3_aa: CASSPRAGVYEQYF; cdr3_nt: TGTGCCAGCAGCCCCCGGGCGGGAGTCTACGAGCAGTACTTC
clone_size: few; j_call: TRBJ2-7; v_call: TRBV20-1; d_call: TRBD1; cdr3_aa: CSAADRGDEQYF; cdr3_nt: TGCAGTGCTGCTGACAGGGGCGACGAGCAGTACTTC
clone_size: -; j_call: TRBJ1-2; v_call: TRBV12-3/TRBV12-4; d_call: -; cdr3_aa: CASKSGPGYTF; cdr3_nt: TGTGCCAGCAAAAGTGGGCCTGGCTACACCTTC
clone_size: few; j_call: TRBJ2-5; v_call: TRBV29-1; d_call: TRBD2; cdr3_aa: CSADDEGSGRAGWQETQYF; cdr3_nt: TGCAGCGCCGACGACGAGGGTAGCGGGAGGGCCGGATGGCAAGAGACCCAGTACTTC
clone_size: -; j_call: TRBJ1-2; v_call: TRBV20-1; d_call: -; cdr3_aa: CSASLGQDYGYTF; cdr3_nt: TGCAGTGCTAGTCTCGGACAAGACTATGGCTACACCTTC
clone_size: -; j_call: TRBJ2-7; v_call: TRBV5-1; d_call: -; cdr3_aa: CASSRDPLLYEQYF; cdr3_nt: TGCGCCAGTAGCCGGGACCCCCTCCTCTACGAGCAGTACTTC
clone_size: few; j_call: TRBJ2-3; v_call: TRBV12-3/TRBV12-4; d_call: TRBD2; cdr3_aa: CASSLGSGINTQYF; cdr3_nt: TGTGCCAGCAGTTTGGGTAGCGGGATTAATACGCAGTATTTT
clone_size: few; j_call: TRBJ1-6; v_call: TRBV15; d_call: -; cdr3_aa: CATSRDLSTGNSPLHF; cdr3_nt: TGTGCCACCAGCAGAGATCTTAGCACAGGGAATTCACCCCTCCACTTT
clone_size: -; j_call: TRBJ2-7; v_call: TRBV2; d_call: TRBD2; cdr3_aa: CAISLKVVIAGGPRHEQYF; cdr3_nt: TGTGCCATCAGTTTAAAAGTGGTGATAGCGGGAGGCCCCCGTCACGAGCAGTACTTC
clone_size: many; j_call: TRBJ2-7; v_call: TRBV5-1; d_call: TRBD1; cdr3_aa: CASSEGTGGAVPYEQYF; cdr3_nt: TGCGCCAGCAGCGAAGGGACAGGGGGCGCCGTCCCCTACGAGCAGTACTTC
clone_size: -; j_call: TRBJ1-6; v_call: TRBV7-2; d_call: -; cdr3_aa: CASSLDSSRTAPLHF; cdr3_nt: TGTGCCAGCAGCTTAGACTCGTCCAGAACAGCACCCCTCCACTTT
clone_size: -; j_call: TRBJ2-7; v_call: TRBV11-2; d_call: -; cdr3_aa: CASSFSYRDEQYF; cdr3_nt: TGTGCCAGCAGCTTCAGCTACAGGGACGAGCAGTACTTC
clone_size: few; j_call: TRBJ2-7; v_call: TRBV6-2/TRBV6-3; d_call: TRBD1; cdr3_aa: CASSYRDSSYEQYF; cdr3_nt: TGTGCCAGCAGTTACCGGGACAGTTCCTACGAGCAGTACTTC
clone_size: few; j_call: TRBJ2-5; v_call: TRBV29-1; d_call: -; cdr3_aa: CSVVRLRGETQYF; cdr3_nt: TGCAGCGTTGTTAGACTTAGGGGAGAGACCCAGTACTTC
clone_size: many; j_call: TRBJ2-2; v_call: TRBV5-6; d_call: TRBD2; cdr3_aa: CASSLSLAGPNTGELFF; cdr3_nt: TGTGCCAGCAGCTTATCCCTAGCGGGCCCGAACACCGGGGAGCTGTTTTTT
clone_size: few; j_call: TRBJ2-5; v_call: TRBV30; d_call: -; cdr3_aa: CAWSVWDQETQYF; cdr3_nt: TGTGCCTGGAGTGTCTGGGACCAAGAGACCCAGTACTTC